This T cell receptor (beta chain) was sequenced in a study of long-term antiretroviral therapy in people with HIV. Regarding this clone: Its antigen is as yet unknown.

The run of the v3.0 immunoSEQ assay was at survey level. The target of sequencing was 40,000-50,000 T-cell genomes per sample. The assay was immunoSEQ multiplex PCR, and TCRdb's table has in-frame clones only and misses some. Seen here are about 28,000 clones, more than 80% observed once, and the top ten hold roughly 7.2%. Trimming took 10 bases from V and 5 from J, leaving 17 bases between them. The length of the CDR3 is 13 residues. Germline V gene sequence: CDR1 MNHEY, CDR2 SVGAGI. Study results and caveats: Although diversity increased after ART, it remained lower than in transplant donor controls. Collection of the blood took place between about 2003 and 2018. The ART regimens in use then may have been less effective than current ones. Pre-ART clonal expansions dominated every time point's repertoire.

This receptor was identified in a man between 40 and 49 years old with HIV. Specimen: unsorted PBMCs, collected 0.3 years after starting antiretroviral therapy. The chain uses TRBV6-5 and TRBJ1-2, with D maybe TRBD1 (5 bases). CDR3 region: CATLKGTHYGYTF. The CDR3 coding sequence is TGTGCCACCCTTAAGGGGACCCATTATGGCTACACCTTC.